This TCR beta chain appears in the sequencing data of a study of T cells and copy number aberrations in small-cell lung cancer. With respect to this clone: As yet, its antigen is unknown.

Clones were sequenced by immunoSEQ multiplex PCR, and TCRdb holds only the in-frame ones, with some missing. The sample records roughly 9,800 clones, about 80% being singletons. The CDR3 covers 16 residues. The V and J ends lost 2 bases and 4 bases, in that order; junction bases with no gene match: 7. Germline CDR1 and CDR2: KGHSH and LQKENI. Study results and limitations: Compared with adjacent lung tissue, tumors had lower T-cell richness and clonality and non-significantly lower density.

Donors had limited-stage small-cell lung cancer and underwent surgical resection in Hangzhou, China, between about 2007 and 2021. Sequencing was carried out using normal tissue next to the tumor. The sequence came from a man aged 55-75 years with small cell lung cancer. The chain combines TRBV18 with TRBJ2-2; 7 bases map to TRBD2. The CDR3 sequence: CASSPRAGVATGELFF. The DNA for the CDR3 is TGTGCCAGCTCACCAAGGGCGGGAGTTGCCACCGGGGAGCTGTTTTTT.